Sequencing of this T cell receptor (beta chain) was carried out in a study of blood T cell repertoires in COVID-19. Overall study context: Material from acute and convalescent COVID-19 was sourced from the United States, Italy and Spain.

CDR1 is DFQATT and CDR2 is SNEGSKA in the germline V gene (reference sequence). Trimming took off 3 bases at V and 3 bases at J, with 11 bases between the two ends. This CDR3 spans 14 amino acids. Seattle's enrolled individuals joined amid active infection and were then monitored longitudinally. This clone has a single count. In the study's own analysis: From reference gene primer amplification, estimates of nucleated cell counts were derived. Data came from immunoSEQ multiplex PCR; TCRdb stores just in-frame clones and leaves some out. The V and J calls and clone size are taken from that table; D and trimming were inferred from the DNA. The sample includes tens of thousands of clones, 89% of them seen just once.

This clonotype was sampled from a man in his fifties or sixties with COVID-19, enrolled during active disease. Material for sequencing was peripheral blood. This chain joins TRBV20-1 and TRBJ2-2; D is undetermined. CDR3 sequence reads: CSASGVQYTGELFF. In DNA form, the CDR3 reads TGCAGTGCTAGTGGGGTACAGTACACCGGGGAGCTGTTTTTT.